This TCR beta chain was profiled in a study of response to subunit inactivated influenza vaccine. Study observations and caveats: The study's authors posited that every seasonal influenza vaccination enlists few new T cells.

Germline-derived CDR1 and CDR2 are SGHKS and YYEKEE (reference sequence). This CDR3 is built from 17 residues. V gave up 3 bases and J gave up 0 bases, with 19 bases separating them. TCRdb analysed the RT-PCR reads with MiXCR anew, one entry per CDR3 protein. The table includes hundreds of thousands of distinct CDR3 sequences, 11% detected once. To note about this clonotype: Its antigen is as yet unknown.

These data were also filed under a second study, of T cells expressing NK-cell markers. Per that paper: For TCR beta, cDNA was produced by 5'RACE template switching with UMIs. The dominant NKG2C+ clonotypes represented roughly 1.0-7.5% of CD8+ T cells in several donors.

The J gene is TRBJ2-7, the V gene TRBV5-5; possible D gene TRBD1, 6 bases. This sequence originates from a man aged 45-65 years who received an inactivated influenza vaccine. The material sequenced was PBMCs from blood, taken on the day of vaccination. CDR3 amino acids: CASSSSSWTASSYEQYF. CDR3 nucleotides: TGTGCCAGCAGCTCTTCCTCCTGGACAGCTAGCTCCTACGAGCAGTACTTC.